The next 10 T cell receptor beta chains were all read from a single sample in a study of T cell responses to AZD1222 COVID-19 vaccine. This table comes from immunoSEQ multiplex PCR, and its TCRdb copy is limited to in-frame clones, with some not included. In the table there are roughly 66,000 clones, roughly 84% of which are singletons. The input for sequencing was peripheral blood, taken on day 0 of AZD1222 vaccination. The receptor source for this set is an adult in good health.

The chain employs TRBV6-5 and TRBJ1-1, with D uncertain. Trimming cost V 6 bases and J 5 bases, with 10 bases left between them. Germline V CDR1 and CDR2: MNHEY, SVGAGI. This CDR3 has 12 residues. The CDR3 nucleotides read TGTGCCAGCAGCCGACGGACTACTGAAGCTTTCTTT. Amino acid sequence: CASSRRTTEAFF.

The chain recombines TRBV4-2 with TRBJ1-4; D is undetermined. The CDR3 runs to 15 residues. V was cut by 0 bases and J by 4 bases, with 9 bases left in between. Germline V gene data show CDR1 as LGHNA and CDR2 as YNFKEQ. CDR3 nucleotide sequence: TGTGCCAGCAGCCAAGATGTGGGGATTAATGAAAAACTGTTTTTT. This translates into CASSQDVGINEKLFF.

This sequence joins TRBV19 and TRBJ2-7; 9 bases match TRBD1. CDR1 is LNHDA and CDR2 is SQIVND in the germline V gene (reference sequence). Trimming took 5 bases from V and 4 from J; bases not matched to a gene: 9. The CDR3 has 15 amino acids. The DNA for the CDR3 is TGTGCCAGTAGTCCCACCGGGACAGGGATTTACGAGCAGTACTTC. Protein sequence: CASSPTGTGIYEQYF.

This clone was detected a few times. This sequence joins TRBV6-6 and TRBJ2-3; tentatively, D is TRBD2 (7 bases). The CDR3 runs to 16 residues. Germline-derived CDR1 and CDR2 are MNHNY and SVGAGI (reference sequence). V lost 3 bases and J lost 3, with 16 bases in between. In DNA, the CDR3 is TGTGCCAGCAGTTATCTTTACGGGGGGCCGACAGATACGCAGTATTTT. Translation: CASSYLYGGPTDTQYF.

This clone has a handful of counts. The chain joins TRBV4-3 to TRBJ2-3; D may be TRBD2 (6 bases). CDR3 length equals 15 residues. Germline V gene sequence: CDR1 LGHNA, CDR2 YSLEER. The V and J ends lost 0 bases and 4 bases respectively, with 11 bases between them. CDR3 protein: CASSQDLRGSDTQYF. The CDR3 bases are TGCGCCAGCAGCCAAGATCTACGGGGGTCAGATACGCAGTATTTT.

The chain carries TRBV18 and TRBJ1-6; 9 bases fit TRBD1. V trimming: 5 bases; J trimming: 11 bases; junction bases outside the gene matches: 4. The CDR3 is 13 residues long. Germline loops: CDR1 KGHSH, CDR2 LQKENI. CDR3 in amino acids: CASSTGQGAPLHF. The CDR3 region has the DNA TGTGCCAGCTCAACGGGACAGGGCGCACCCCTCCACTTT.

This chain links TRBV6-2 or TRBV6-3 with TRBJ1-5; D unresolved. Germline V lookup: CDR1 MNHEY, CDR2 SVGEGT. The length of the CDR3 is 12 residues. With 5 bases removed from V and 1 base from J, the gap between germline ends came to 3 bases. The CDR3 protein is CASSISNQPQHF. The CDR3 coding sequence is TGTGCCAGCAGTATCAGCAATCAGCCCCAGCATTTT.

The rearrangement links TRBV5-4 to TRBJ2-5; D not certain. The CDR3 loop spans 12 amino acids. The V end was cut by 1 base, the J end by 4 bases, with 5 bases between. The germline V gene encodes CDR1 SGHNT and CDR2 YYREEE (reference sequence). DNA for the CDR3: TGTGCCAGCAGCTTGTCCGGAGAGACCCAGTACTTC. This translates into CASSLSGETQYF.

This chain links TRBV11-2 with TRBJ1-1, with TRBD1 as a possible D gene (6 bases). The V gene's germline CDR1 is SGHAT and CDR2 FQNNGV. The CDR3 has 14 amino acids. The ends were cut back, 5 bases at V and 3 bases at J, with 13 bases in the middle. DNA for the CDR3: TGTGCCAGCAGCGTAAATGGGGGCTACACTGAAGCTTTCTTT. This gives the protein CASSVNGGYTEAFF.

Points on this clone: The identical CDR3 is also encoded by other nucleotide sequences in the sample. V gene TRBV30 combines with J gene TRBJ1-5; 7 bases map to TRBD1. CDR1 GTSNPN and CDR2 SVGIG come from the germline V gene (reference sequence). The CDR3 is 13 amino acids. The J segment lost 7 bases and the V segment lost 1 base, leaving 4 bases of the junction unmatched. DNA of the CDR3: TGTGCCTGGAGTGGACAGGGTGACCAGCCCCAGCATTTT. It yields the protein CAWSGQGDQPQHF.